The T cell receptor (beta chain) described here comes from a study of tumour-infiltrating T cells in Burkitt lymphoma. There are 12 residues in the CDR3. CDR1 is SGHVS, CDR2 FNYEAQ, per germline. Trimming pared 3 bases from V and 6 bases from J, leaving 9 bases between. Here immunoSEQ multiplex PCR was the method, and the copy in TCRdb shows in-frame clones only, minus some. In the table there are under 4,000 clones, about 14% of which are singletons. Input material: tumor tissue. The chain combines TRBV7-6 with TRBJ2-7; D unresolved. The sequence came from a human donor with Burkitt lymphoma. CDR3 region: CASSLDATEQYF. CDR3 sequence (DNA): TGTGCCAGCAGCTTGGACGCGACCGAGCAGTACTTC.